This T cell receptor (beta chain) is from a study of blood T cells in healthy people across ages (dated by TCRdb to between 2015 and 2016). Broadly, across the study: In model experiments, roughly one uniquely barcoded TCR beta cDNA molecule per two T cells was captured by template switching. To track age-related changes in TCR beta repertoire diversity, the study relied on deep sequencing normalized with unique cDNA molecular identifiers. Four age groups were formed from the donors: young (average approximately 15 years), middle-aged (roughly 38), aged (approximately 60) and long-lived (about 75). Donors of different ages were randomly distributed across sequencing lanes to avoid experimental bias. For two donors (one aged 18 to 30 and one aged 80 or older), the study analyzed two additional independent replicas of 1 million unique cDNA reads from the same blood draw.

The 39 donors, aged about 6 to 95 years, were systemically healthy Caucasian individuals from Russia. Each donor gave 8.5 to 10 milliliters of peripheral blood, collected into EDTA-treated Vacutainer tubes. Ficoll-Paque density-gradient centrifugation was used to isolate PBMCs, with at least 7 million obtained per sample. Total RNA, at least 5.5 micrograms per sample, was extracted from PBMCs with Trizol reagent. The percentages of naive CD45RAhigh/CD27high T cells were determined by flow cytometry on a PBMC aliquot from every donor. For CDR1 and CDR2, the germline V gene lists MNHNS and SASEGT. Spanning cysteine to phenylalanine, the CDR3 consists of 15 amino acids. The only DNA kept is the CDR3, 45 bases in frame from the first base. Trimmed from V: 5 bases; trimmed from J: 5 bases; junction bases lacking a gene match: 6. Notes on this clonotype: Its antigen specificity is not known. Per-nucleotide qualities are absent, and no much larger clonotype sits a single base away.

The investigation overall reported the following: Donor CMV infection status was unknown, potentially confounding age-related changes in expanded clonotypes. As age increased, observed TCR beta diversity per million T cells dropped in a roughly linear way, and a significant reduction was already evident by age approximately 40. There was a strong correlation between observed TCR beta diversity and the percentage of naive T cells measured by flow cytometry. Bulk unsorted PBMC profiling prevented conclusive comparison of naive and antigen-experienced compartments. Estimates of total diversity based on one million sequenced T cells were regarded as lower bounds and as underestimates. Compared with the aged group, the long-lived group had more naive CD4+ T cells, fewer expanded clones and increased TCR diversity, a pattern suggesting age selection.

Receptors were amplified or captured by 5' RACE. Sequenced on an Illumina HiSeq 2500. A second about 6 to 11 cycle PCR used a sample-barcoded 5' primer and a J-beta primer mix. A unique molecular identifier was introduced onto each TCR beta cDNA molecule by a template-switch 5' adaptor carrying 12 random nucleotides. At least 3 million CDR3-containing paired-end reads were obtained from each sample. The Mint cDNA synthesis kit, primed by a TRBC-specific oligonucleotide, was used to synthesize first-strand cDNA from all RNA. After uracil-DNA glycosylase treatment, a first 18-cycle PCR used universal primers M1SS and BC2_uni_R on all cDNA. As for how the authors treated the data: For normalization, 1 million high-quality reads were randomly selected from each sample, with every read carrying a distinct molecular identifier. Instead of being binned into consensus sequences, reads with shared molecular identifiers were discarded. CDR3 identification, clonotype clustering and error correction used MiTCR with a Q25 quality threshold and the strictest error-elimination algorithm. A nonparametric unseen species model with Euler transformation was used to estimate a lower bound on total TCR beta diversity. TCRdb ran its own pipeline on the public reads, namely fastp trimming at Q25 and MiXCR clone calling, and kept in-frame beta chains. Rows matching on CDR3 protein sequence are summarized as one entry with the most common DNA and genes. V and J calls and clone size were set by TCRdb, not the authors. The sample includes roughly 680,000 distinct CDR3 sequences, with around 20% observed a single time. The top ten clonotypes cover approximately 3.7% of the sample.

This chain is built from TRBV6-1 and TRBJ2-1, with 10 junctional bases fitting TRBD1. Specimen: blood. The sequence came from a man between 65 and 80 years old in good health. The DNA is as follows: TGTGCCAGCAGTTCGACCGGGACAGGGGACAATGAGCAGTTCTTC. Its translation reads: CASSSTGTGDNEQFF.